Described below is a single T cell receptor beta chain sequence and its context. The CDR3 is 15 amino acids. CDR1 is LNHDA and CDR2 is SQIVND in the germline V gene (reference sequence). Trimming removed 7 bases at V and 0 bases at J, with 14 bases between. As originally analysed: Amplifying reference gene primers gave estimates of nucleated cell counts. The method was immunoSEQ multiplex PCR; TCRdb's version includes in-frame clones alone and lacks a portion of them. For V, J and clone size, that table is used; D and trimming come from the DNA. This table has over 150,000 clones, about 87% appearing once. The record originates from a study of blood T cell repertoires in COVID-19. Across the study: T cells, B-cell-depleted T cells, or PBMCs supplied cDNA or gDNA.

The sequencing sample was made of peripheral blood. The TCR comes from a woman in her sixties or seventies who had recovered from COVID-19. The rearrangement joins TRBV19 to TRBJ2-3; a possible D gene is TRBD1 (5 bases). CDR3 bases: TGTGCCAGTACGCCAGGGTATGCTAGCACAGATACGCAGTATTTT. Translation gives CASTPGYASTDTQYF.